This entry describes one T cell receptor beta chain. Germline assignment: CDR1 DFQATT and CDR2 SNEGSKA (reference sequence). This CDR3 is built from 14 residues. Trimming cost V 3 bases and J 4 bases, with 13 bases left between them. RNA, at about 0.45 to 1 ug, was reverse transcribed with random hexamers. An immunoSEQ multiplex PCR amplified TCR beta CDR3 over 54 Vbeta and 13 Jbeta. TCRdb reprocessed the immunoSEQ multiplex PCR reads via MiXCR and lists one record per CDR3 protein. Here the sample spans some 200,000 distinct CDR3 sequences, about 95% being singletons. The record originates from a study of CD8 T cells in Susac syndrome. The multiple sclerosis controls were treatment-naive patients, and their relapsing-remitting disease was stable or active. TEMRA cells were FACS-enriched and CD8+ and CD4+ T cells negatively isolated.

Material: CD4+ T cells from PBMCs. The V call is TRBV20-1, the J call TRBJ2-1; a possible D gene is TRBD2 (6 bases). The sequence was obtained from a human donor with multiple sclerosis. CDR3 coding DNA: TGCAGTGCTAGCGGTAGCGGAAAATACAATGAGCAGTTCTTC. Encoded protein: CSASGSGKYNEQFF.